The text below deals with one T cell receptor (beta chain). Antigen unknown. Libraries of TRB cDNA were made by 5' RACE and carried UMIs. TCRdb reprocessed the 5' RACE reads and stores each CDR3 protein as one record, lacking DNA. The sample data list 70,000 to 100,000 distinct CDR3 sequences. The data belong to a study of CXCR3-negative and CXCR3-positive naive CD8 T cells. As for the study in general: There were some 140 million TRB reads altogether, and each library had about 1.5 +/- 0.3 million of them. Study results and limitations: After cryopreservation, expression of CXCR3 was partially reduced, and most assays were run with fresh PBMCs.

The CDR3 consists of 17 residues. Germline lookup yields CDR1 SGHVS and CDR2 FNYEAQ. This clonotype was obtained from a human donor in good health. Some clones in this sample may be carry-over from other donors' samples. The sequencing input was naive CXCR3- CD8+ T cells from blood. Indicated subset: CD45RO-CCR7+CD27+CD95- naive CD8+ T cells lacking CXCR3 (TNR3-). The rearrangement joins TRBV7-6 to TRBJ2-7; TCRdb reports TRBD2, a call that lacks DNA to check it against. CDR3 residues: CASSPWTSGTNSYEQYF. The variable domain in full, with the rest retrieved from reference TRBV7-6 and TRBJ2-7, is GAGVSQSPRYKVTKRGQDVALRCDPISGHVSLYWYRQALGQGPEFLTYFNYEAQQDKSGLPNDRFSAERPEGSISTLTIQRTEQRDSAMYRCASSPWTSGTNSYEQYFGPGTRLTVT.